A single sample is the source of the 15 T cell receptor beta chains below, sequenced in a study of glioma-infiltrating T cells. Amplification of TCR alpha and beta CDR3 regions from RNA used iRepertoire nested multiplex PCR. TCRdb used MiXCR to reprocess the multiplex PCR reads, holding one entry per CDR3 protein. The sample gives over 100,000 distinct CDR3 sequences, approximately 26% of which show up once; roughly 37% is in the top ten. Material: glioma tissue, nonneoplastic brain tissue, or PBMCs (not recorded which). All receptors come from a human donor with low-grade glioma or glioblastoma, undergoing nonglioma brain surgery, or in good health (not recorded which).

A word on this clonotype: One junction end does not reproduce the germline sequence, and a read error may be involved. The rearrangement links TRBV3-1 to TRBJ2-4, with D perhaps being TRBD1 or TRBD2 (6 bases each). This CDR3 region has 15 residues. Looked up from germline, CDR1 is LGHDT and CDR2 is YNNKEL (reference sequence). The CDR3: CASRQVLAGHNIQYF. CDR3 in DNA: TGTGCCAGCAGACAAGTTTTGGCGGGACATAACATTCAGTACTTC.

In its sample, this clonotype was seen a few times. The chain has TRBV29-1 and TRBJ2-5, with 11 bases identical to TRBD1. From germline, CDR1 is SQVTM and CDR2 ANQGSEA. Trimming at V came to 7 bases and at J to 5 bases, leaving 6 bases not matched to a gene. The CDR3 loop spans 13 amino acids. CDR3 protein: CSAGQGVGETQYF. CDR3 bases: TGCAGCGCGGGACAGGGGGTTGGTGAGACCCAGTACTTC.

This clonotype was observed at least ten times. The rearrangement uses TRBV4-3 and TRBJ2-1; D gene uncertain. Germline V gives CDR1 LGHNA, CDR2 YSLEER. Trimming removed 0 bases at V and 11 bases at J, with 14 bases between. The CDR3 extends over 14 amino acids. The CDR3 bases are TGCGCCAGCAGCCAAGATGGCACAGTCGTTAAGCAGTTCTTC. This encodes CASSQDGTVVKQFF.

This clonotype was detected many times. The chain links TRBV28 to TRBJ2-3; 8 bases agree with TRBD2. CDR3 size: 14 residues. Losses at the gene ends were 5 bases for V and 0 bases for J; bases not matched to a gene: 1. Germline CDR1 MDHEN, CDR2 SYDVKM. CDR3 protein: CASSQRGSTDTQYF. In DNA form, the CDR3 reads TGTGCCAGCAGTCAGCGGGGGAGCACAGATACGCAGTATTTT.

Regarding this clonotype: Given a much more abundant clone one base away, this may be a read error. The V call is TRBV10-3, the J call TRBJ1-1; D remains unclear. V was trimmed by 3 bases and J by 4 bases, leaving 15 bases between them. CDR3 length: 15 amino acids. Per germline, CDR1 ENHRY and CDR2 SYGVKD. CDR3 residues: CAISDPGRRSTEAFF. The DNA for the CDR3 is TGTGCCATCAGTGATCCCGGCAGGAGGTCCACTGAAGCTTTCTTT.

Concerning this clonotype itself: A much more abundant neighbour one base away suggests this may be a read error. The gene calls are TRBV2 and TRBJ2-3; 8 bases align to TRBD1. The CDR3 is 14 residues long. Germline V lookup: CDR1 SNHLY, CDR2 FYNNEI. CDR3 amino acids: CASSLQGGPDTHYF. CDR3 in DNA: TGTGCCAGCAGCCTACAGGGGGGACCCGATACGCATTATTTT.

This clonotype was counted many times. This chain connects TRBV14 to TRBJ1-1; D call uncertain. CDR1 and CDR2 (germline): SGHDN, FVKESK. Trimming stripped 0 bases from V and 0 bases from J, with 8 bases between. The CDR3 consists of 15 residues. Written as DNA, the CDR3 is TGTGCCAGCAGCCAAGACTTAGTCATGAACACTGAAGCTTTCTTT. The encoded protein is CASSQDLVMNTEAFF.

This clonotype has at least ten counts. This chain joins TRBV20-1 and TRBJ2-5; D is undetermined. The CDR3 runs 11 residues. V lost 7 bases to trimming and J lost 2 bases, with 8 bases between them. Germline CDR1 reads DFQATT; CDR2 reads SNEGSKA (reference sequence). In DNA, the CDR3 is TGCAGTGTCCAAACACAAGAGACCCAGTACTTC. Residues: CSVQTQETQYF.

CDR3 in DNA: TGCGCCAGCAGCTTGGCCAGCCTTAACACTGAAGCTTTCTTT. This sequence encodes CASSLASLNTEAFF. J is TRBJ1-1 and V is TRBV5-1; D unclear. Germline V gene sequence: CDR1 SGHRS, CDR2 YFSETQ. The CDR3 extends over 14 amino acids. Trimming removed 0 bases at V and 2 bases at J, with 8 bases between.

This clonotype has ten or more counts. The CDR3 reads CASSLEYGGTEAFF. CDR3 nucleotide sequence: TGTGCCAGCAGCTTAGAGTACGGCGGCACTGAAGCTTTCTTT. The genes are TRBV7-8 and TRBJ1-1; no firm D call. Germline CDR1 and CDR2: SGHVS and FQNEAQ. Trimming took off 1 base at V and 4 bases at J, with 10 bases between the two ends. The CDR3 has 14 amino acids. Combining the CDR3 with reference TRBV7-8 and TRBJ1-1 gives the whole variable domain GAGVSQSPRYKVAKRGQDVALRCDPISGHVSLFWYQQALGQGPEFLTYFQNEAQLDKSGLPSDRFFAERPEGSVSTLKIQRTQQEDSAVYLCASSLEYGGTEAFFGQGTRLTVV.

The chain uses TRBV27 and TRBJ1-5; maybe TRBD1 (5 bases). The CDR3 covers 18 residues. V lost 5 bases and J lost 5, with 25 bases in between. Germline loops: CDR1 MNHEY, CDR2 SMNVEV (reference sequence). The CDR3 protein is CASSARRRTGQGDQPQHF. CDR3 DNA: TGTGCCAGCAGTGCCAGAAGGCGGACGGGGCAAGGTGATCAGCCCCAGCATTTT.

There are many counts of this clonotype. The CDR3 sequence is CASSFTNQPQHF. CDR3 in DNA: TGTGCCAGCAGTTTTACCAATCAGCCCCAGCATTTT. V gene TRBV12-3 or TRBV12-4 combines with J gene TRBJ1-5, with unresolved D. This CDR3 contains 12 residues. V lost 3 bases, J lost 3 bases, and 3 bases lay in between.

This clonotype appeared many times. One end of the junction is discordant with germline, which a read error may explain. The chain combines TRBV7-7 with TRBJ2-5; 7 bases match TRBD1. In germline, CDR1 is SSHAT, CDR2 FNYEAQ (reference sequence). The CDR3 length is 14 residues. The CDR3 DNA follows: TGTGCTAGCAGCTTAGGGGGCCCTAAGGAGACCCAGTACTTC. Protein sequence: CASSLGGPKETQYF.

This clonotype was recorded many times. The chain is built from TRBV28 and TRBJ1-2; possible D gene TRBD1, 5 bases. The ends were cut back, 3 bases at V and 2 bases at J, with 13 bases in the middle. The CDR3 loop spans 15 amino acids. Germline V gene data show CDR1 as MDHEN and CDR2 as SYDVKM. CDR3 sequence (DNA): TGTGCCAGCAGTTTCGGGCAGGGAGCAAACTATGGCTACACCTTC. Its protein is CASSFGQGANYGYTF.

Only a few counts were recorded for this clonotype. The chain couples TRBV11-2 to TRBJ2-1; a possible D gene is TRBD2 (5 bases). The germline V gene encodes CDR1 SGHAT and CDR2 FQNNGV. This CDR3 comprises 13 residues. Trimming removed 1 base from V and 6 bases from J, with 7 bases in between. CDR3 sequence reads: CASSLGLPNEQFF. The CDR3 DNA reads TGTGCCAGCAGCTTAGGACTACCCAATGAGCAGTTCTTC.